This TCR beta chain was recovered during a study of PD-L1 blockade in urothelial cancer (dated by TCRdb to 2015 to 2018). In the study overall: Every patient began therapy in about 2014 and was given atezolizumab 1,200 mg intravenously every 3 weeks. About 90% of the roughly 30 patients were identified as males with urothelial cancer of bladder origin, and a prior smoking history was reported by 18 of 29 patients. An ECOG performance status of 0 or 1 was recorded for the patients, and 0 to 3 prior chemotherapy regimens had been received by the patients. Blood samples were analyzed 3 weeks after the start of treatment (second dose) and 6 weeks after the start of treatment. Blood samples gave median yields of roughly 150,000 T cells and 82,636 unique TCRs, along with a median clonality of around 0.08. The study was an exploratory multi-omic analysis of somatic, immune and clinical correlates of response to PD-L1 blockade with atezolizumab in urothelial cancer. Pretreatment tumor samples and matched peripheral blood, collected serially before and after atezolizumab treatment, underwent TCR sequencing. Durable clinical benefit was defined as progression-free survival longer than 6 months, and TCR features were also tested against progression-free and overall survival. In the same patients, whole exome sequencing and RNA sequencing of pretreatment tumors were performed in addition to TCR sequencing. Some ten patients reached durable clinical benefit, while 15 to 25 patients did not. Around 29 patients had pretreatment blood TCR-seq, some 24 had at least one posttreatment blood collection, and some 24 had tumor TCR-seq.

V trim: 1 base; J trim: 4 bases; unmatched bases: 3. CDR1 SGHVS and CDR2 FQNEAQ were looked up in the germline V gene. Its CDR3 holds 14 amino acids, cysteine through phenylalanine. Only the CDR3 region is kept as DNA, spanning 42 bases read in frame from base 1. With respect to this clone: Its antigen specificity is not known. No quality values exist for individual bases; no much larger clone is one base distant.

To estimate absolute template abundance from read counts, synthetic TCR analog templates were spiked into each PCR. The immunoSEQ assay used bias-controlled V and J gene primers to amplify TCRbeta CDR3 regions from genomic DNA. Rearranged TCRbeta segments were sequenced at approximately 20X coverage. The study's processing was this. Clustering was used to correct sequencing errors, and CDR3s were annotated against IMGT so that V, D and J genes could be assigned. Downstream analyses used only productive TCRbeta rearrangements, leaving out any out-of-frame or stop-codon sequences. Clonality was computed as one minus Shannon entropy normalized by the log of the number of unique productive sequences. Fisher's exact test with Benjamini-Hochberg correction, using a cutoff of adjusted p below 0.01, was how clones that differed between time points or between blood and tumor were identified. TCRdb mirrors the immuneACCESS table, restricted to in-frame sequences. Some clones are absent from its copies; in checked studies, under half trace to an unresolved V gene, and the reason for the others is unknown. V and J calls and clone size come straight from that table; D and trimming were deduced from the DNA. Recorded for this sample are approximately 110,000 clones; approximately 86% of them occurred a single time. Of the sample, more than 2% is held by the ten largest clones.

The cohort comprised fewer than 35 patients with locally advanced or metastatic urothelial carcinoma treated at Memorial Sloan Kettering on a trial protocol. Peripheral blood mononuclear cells were collected pretreatment and during treatment, at between 1 and 8 total time points per patient. The Qiagen DNeasy Blood extraction kit was used to purify genomic DNA from total PBMCs and from tumor samples. PBMCs were collected pretreatment and during treatment, and were isolated and stored as previously described. Study-wide findings and limitations: Improved progression-free and overall survival was associated with having pretreatment peripheral blood TCR clonality below the median. Patients with durable benefit showed greater expansion of tumor-associated TCR clones in peripheral blood 3 weeks after starting treatment (n ≈ 21, p = 0.022). Small sample size (n ≈ 29) and many exploratory analyses mean the results are intended to be hypothesis-generating.

The specimen was PBMCs, collected around atezolizumab (anti-PD-L1) treatment. The sequence was obtained from a man aged 50-60 years with urothelial cancer. The V and J segments used are TRBV7-8 and TRBJ2-7, and TRBD2 aligns with 8 junction nucleotides. The DNA sequence follows: TGTGCCAGCAGCTTAGGCGGGAGGCCGTACGAGCAGTACTTC. The resulting protein is CASSLGGRPYEQYF.